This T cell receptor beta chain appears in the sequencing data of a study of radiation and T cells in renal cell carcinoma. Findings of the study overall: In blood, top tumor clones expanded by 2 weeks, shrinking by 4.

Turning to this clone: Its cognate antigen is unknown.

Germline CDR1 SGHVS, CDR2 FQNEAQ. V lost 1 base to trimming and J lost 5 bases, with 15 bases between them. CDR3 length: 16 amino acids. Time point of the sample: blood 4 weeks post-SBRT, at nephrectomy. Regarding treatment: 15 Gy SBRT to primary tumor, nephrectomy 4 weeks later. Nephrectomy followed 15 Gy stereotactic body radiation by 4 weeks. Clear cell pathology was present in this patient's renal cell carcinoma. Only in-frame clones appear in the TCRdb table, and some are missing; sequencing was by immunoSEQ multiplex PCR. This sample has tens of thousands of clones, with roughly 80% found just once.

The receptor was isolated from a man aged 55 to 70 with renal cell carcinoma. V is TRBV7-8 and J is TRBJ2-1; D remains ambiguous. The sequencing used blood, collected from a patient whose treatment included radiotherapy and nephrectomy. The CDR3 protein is CASSLGSGPLHNEQFF. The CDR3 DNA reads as TGTGCCAGCAGCTTAGGATCAGGTCCCCTACACAATGAGCAGTTCTTC.